The next 28 T cell receptor beta chains were all read from a single sample in a study of HIV-infected patients and healthy controls. Reverse transcription used about 510 ng RNA and constant-region primers for alpha and beta. Alpha and beta chain libraries were made separately by chain-specific third strand synthesis with multiplexing indices. TCRdb reprocessed the 5' RACE reads via MiXCR and lists one record per CDR3 protein. The profile shows approximately 6,000 distinct CDR3 sequences, roughly 10% of them singletons. No cell fractionation was done, so the repertoire covers all unsorted peripheral blood T cells. The starting material was blood, obtained before antiretroviral therapy. The receptor source for this set is an adult with HIV infection.

This clonotype was observed a handful of times. The rearrangement uses TRBV5-6 and TRBJ2-3; TRBD1 agrees at 9 bases. The junction had 4 bases not matched to a gene; V was cut back by 4 bases and J by 1 base. Germline values: CDR1 SGHDT, CDR2 YYEEEE. This CDR3 contains 15 residues. CDR3 sequence: CASSPRTGGTDTQYF. The CDR3 bases are TGTGCCAGCAGCCCCCGGACAGGGGGCACAGATACGCAGTATTTT.

By sample fraction, this clonotype is medium-sized. The V call is TRBV3-1, the J call TRBJ2-5; D remains ambiguous. The CDR3 totals 13 residues. In germline, CDR1 is LGHDT, CDR2 YNNKEL (reference sequence). Deletions cut 3 bases from V and 6 bases from J, with 11 bases between. CDR3 in DNA: TGTGCCAGCAGCCAGGTTGGCCATCAGACCCAGTACTTC. Its protein product is CASSQVGHQTQYF.

V and J are TRBV5-5 and TRBJ2-1; 9 bases align to TRBD2. Germline lookup yields CDR1 SGHKS and CDR2 YYEKEE (reference sequence). J lost 2 bases, V lost 5 bases, and 5 bases had no gene match. The CDR3 extends over 15 amino acids. The CDR3 protein is CASSPSGDAYNEQFF. As DNA, the CDR3 is TGTGCCAGCAGTCCTAGCGGGGACGCCTACAATGAGCAGTTCTTC.

This clonotype was found a few times. The chain joins TRBV2 to TRBJ1-6; D perhaps matches TRBD1 (5 bases). V lost 6 bases, J lost 14 bases, and 17 bases lay in between. Germline V gives CDR1 SNHLY, CDR2 FYNNEI. The CDR3 sequence is 13 residues long. The CDR3 nucleotides are TGTGCCAGCAGCCAGAGAAGGGACGTCACCCTCCACTTT. Protein: CASSQRRDVTLHF.

At least ten counts were recorded for this clonotype. The rearrangement uses TRBV28 and TRBJ1-3, with D hard to call. Germline assignment: CDR1 MDHEN and CDR2 SYDVKM. The CDR3 consists of 17 residues. V lost 5 bases to trimming and J lost 0 bases, with 17 bases between them. For the CDR3, the DNA is TGTGCCAGCAGTGGAGATCTCGGTGGGGACTCTGGAAACACCATATATTTT. Its translation: CASSGDLGGDSGNTIYF.

V gene TRBV7-9 combines with J gene TRBJ1-1; D is undetermined. This CDR3 is built from 13 residues. Per the germline V gene, CDR1 is SEHNR and CDR2 is FQNEAQ (reference sequence). Trimming pared 5 bases from V and 3 bases from J, leaving 10 bases between. The CDR3 spells CASSRRGDTEAFF. Written as DNA, the CDR3 is TGTGCCAGCAGCCGGCGTGGAGACACTGAAGCTTTCTTT. Full variable domain (remainder filled in from reference TRBV7-9 and TRBJ1-1): DTGVSQNPRHKITKRGQNVTFRCDPISEHNRLYWYRQTLGQGPEFLTYFQNEAQLEKSRLLSDRFSAERPKGSFSTLEIQRTEQGDSAMYLCASSRRGDTEAFFGQGTRLTVV.

V is TRBV12-3 or TRBV12-4 and J is TRBJ1-1; D is possibly TRBD1 (6 bases). Trimming pared 4 bases from V and 4 bases from J, leaving 10 bases between. The CDR3 has 13 amino acids. The chain's CDR3 is CASSSQGITEAFF. As DNA, the CDR3 is TGTGCCAGCAGTTCCCAGGGGATCACTGAAGCTTTCTTT.

In its sample, this clonotype was seen many times. This chain links TRBV4-2 with TRBJ2-7; D gene uncertain. V lost 3 bases, J lost 3 bases, and 15 bases lay in between. This CDR3 has 15 residues. Germline CDR1 and CDR2: LGHNA and YNFKEQ. CDR3 sequence: CASSHPGPPNYEQYF. CDR3 coding DNA: TGTGCCAGCAGCCACCCCGGTCCGCCAAACTACGAGCAGTACTTC.

This clonotype was recorded at least ten times. The genes are TRBV6-5 and TRBJ2-2; either TRBD1 or TRBD2 may supply D (5 bases each). CDR1 MNHEY and CDR2 SVGAGI come from the germline V gene. Trimming cost V 6 bases and J 2 bases, with 13 bases left between them. The CDR3 is 15 amino acids. The DNA for the CDR3 is TGTGCCAGCAGCGGGATCAGGGTAAACACCGGGGAGCTGTTTTTT. It specifies CASSGIRVNTGELFF.

This clonotype was detected many times. J is TRBJ2-5 and V is TRBV11-3; D could derive from TRBD1 or TRBD2 (6 bases each). Germline CDR1 and CDR2: SGHNT and YENEEA. The CDR3 consists of 13 residues. Trimming took 2 bases from V and 5 from J, leaving 9 bases between them. CDR3 in amino acids: CASSLRGDETQYF. CDR3 DNA: TGTGCCAGCAGCTTAAGGGGGGATGAGACCCAGTACTTC.

This sequence joins TRBV6-2 or TRBV6-3 and TRBJ1-5; D ambiguous. With 10 bases removed from V and 3 bases from J, the gap between germline ends came to 10 bases. Germline lookup yields CDR1 MNHEY and CDR2 SVGEGT. The CDR3 totals 12 residues. In DNA form, the CDR3 reads TGTGCCAAGGACCGTACCAATCAGCCCCAGCATTTT. It is translated as CAKDRTNQPQHF.

This clonotype ranks as medium-sized. The chain combines TRBV4-1 with TRBJ2-2, with D unclear. The CDR3 sequence is 12 residues long. V gave up 1 base and J gave up 10 bases, with 7 bases separating them. Germline CDR1 reads MGHRA; CDR2 reads YSYEKL. The CDR3 DNA follows: TGCGCCAGCAGCCAAGGTGGCACGGAGCTGTTTTTT. It encodes CASSQGGTELFF.

In the case of this clonotype: A much larger clone lies a single base off, so this may be a read error. The rearrangement joins TRBV11-2 to TRBJ2-3; D unclear. CDR1 and CDR2 from the germline V gene are SGHAT and FQNNGV. The CDR3 sequence is 11 residues long. Trimming removed 6 bases at V and 5 bases at J, with 6 bases between. CDR3 amino acids: CASRLGDTQYF. The CDR3 coding sequence is TGTGCCAGCAGATTGGGAGATACGCAGTATTTT. Supplemented by reference TRBV11-2 and TRBJ2-3, the full variable domain reads EAGVAQSPRYKIIEKRQSVAFWCNPISGHATLYWYQQILGQGPKLLIQFQNNGVVDDSQLPKDRFSAERLKGVDSTLKIQPAKLEDSAVYLCASRLGDTQYFGPGTRLTVL.

CDR3 coding DNA: TGCAGCGTTGAAGAAGGGGACATGGGGTACGAGCAGTACTTC. Amino acid sequence: CSVEEGDMGYEQYF. The J gene is TRBJ2-7, the V gene TRBV29-1, with a possible D match to TRBD1 (6 bases). Trimming took off 0 bases at V and 4 bases at J, with 13 bases between the two ends. Per germline, CDR1 SQVTM and CDR2 ANQGSEA. This CDR3 comprises 14 residues.

This clonotype is judged medium-sized. This chain uses TRBV7-9 with TRBJ1-1, with a possible D match to TRBD1 (5 bases). Trimming took 5 bases from V and 3 from J, leaving 13 bases between them. The germline gives CDR1 SEHNR, CDR2 FQNEAQ (reference sequence). The CDR3 has 14 amino acids. DNA of the CDR3: TGTGCCAGCAGCCCACCGGACACGGACACTGAAGCTTTCTTT. Its protein product is CASSPPDTDTEAFF.

This clonotype came up a few times. This chain uses TRBV20-1 with TRBJ1-6, with D perhaps TRBD1 (5 bases). V lost 4 bases and J 5 bases, leaving 15 bases between the germline ends. This CDR3 has 15 amino acids. CDR1 is DFQATT, CDR2 SNEGSKA, per germline (reference sequence). This CDR3 reads CSATLRQTDNSPLHF. The CDR3 bases are TGCAGTGCTACACTACGACAGACCGATAATTCACCCCTCCACTTT.

The chain uses TRBV28 and TRBJ2-7; D not certain. The CDR3 extends over 15 amino acids. Germline CDR1 reads MDHEN; CDR2 reads SYDVKM. V was cut by 5 bases and J by 2 bases, with 16 bases left in between. For the CDR3, the DNA is TGTGCCAGCAGTATCCGAGGCTCGGTGACCTACGAGCAGTACTTC. Its protein is CASSIRGSVTYEQYF.

By sample share, this clonotype is medium-sized. The chain joins TRBV25-1 to TRBJ2-7, with 8 bases that match TRBD1. The germline V gene encodes CDR1 MGHDK and CDR2 SYGVNS. V trimming: 1 base; J trimming: 7 bases; junction bases outside the gene matches: 9. The CDR3 length is 15 residues. The CDR3 region has the DNA TGTGCCAGCAGTGAATCAGGGACAGGCCTAGGAGAGCAGTACTTC. Encoded protein: CASSESGTGLGEQYF.

By share, this clonotype counts as medium-sized (0.01 to 0.1%). This rearrangement joins TRBV6-1 to TRBJ2-4; D not resolved. V lost 2 bases and J 0 bases, leaving 5 bases between the germline ends. Germline CDR1 is MNHNS and CDR2 is SASEGT. This CDR3 comprises 14 residues. CDR3 sequence reads: CASSEQVAKNIQYF. The CDR3, as DNA: TGTGCCAGCAGTGAACAGGTAGCCAAAAACATTCAGTACTTC.

The chain couples TRBV20-1 to TRBJ2-1, with TRBD2 identical over 9 bases. V trimming: 0 bases; J trimming: 0 bases; junction bases outside the gene matches: 9. This CDR3 region has 18 residues. Germline loops: CDR1 DFQATT, CDR2 SNEGSKA (reference sequence). In nucleotides, the CDR3 is TGCAGTGCTAGAGATCGGGGTAGCGGGGGCCTCTCCTACAATGAGCAGTTCTTC. Translating gives CSARDRGSGGLSYNEQFF.

This clonotype is classed as medium-sized (0.01 to 0.1%). This rearrangement joins TRBV6-1 to TRBJ1-5; no firm D call. Per germline, CDR1 MNHNS and CDR2 SASEGT. V lost 10 bases to trimming and J lost 1 base, with 14 bases between them. The CDR3 spans 14 residues. The CDR3 spells CATEGAVSNQPQHF. The CDR3 coding sequence is TGTGCCACCGAAGGTGCGGTGAGCAATCAGCCCCAGCATTTT.

The chain uses TRBV14 and TRBJ1-6; 9 bases are a match to TRBD1. The CDR3 runs to 18 residues. Germline assignment: CDR1 SGHDN and CDR2 FVKESK. After removal of 2 bases from V and 7 bases from J, the junction contained 12 bases not matched to a gene. The CDR3 protein is CASSQLDRGFGLNSPLHF. In DNA, the CDR3 is TGTGCCAGCAGCCAACTGGACAGGGGTTTCGGGTTGAATTCACCCCTCCACTTT.

This clonotype was found a few times. The chain is built from TRBV20-1 and TRBJ2-7; D remains unclear. The V end was cut by 5 bases, the J end by 5 bases, with 19 bases between. Germline assignment: CDR1 DFQATT and CDR2 SNEGSKA (reference sequence). The CDR3 has 14 amino acids. The CDR3 DNA reads TGCAGTGCTTCGGACCAGTTAGACACCCACGAGCAGTACTTC. This encodes CSASDQLDTHEQYF.

The chain uses TRBV6-6 and TRBJ1-2; 8 bases align to TRBD1. CDR3 length: 14 residues. The V segment lost 8 bases and the J segment 2 bases; nucleotides outside the gene matches: 7. The germline V gene encodes CDR1 MNHNY and CDR2 SVGAGI (reference sequence). The CDR3 DNA reads TGTGCCAGCGTCACAGACAGGGGAAACTATGGCTACACCTTC. It codes for CASVTDRGNYGYTF.

Within the sample, this clonotype is medium-sized. The rearrangement joins TRBV4-1 to TRBJ1-2; D gene uncertain. V gave up 0 bases and J gave up 8 bases, with 10 bases separating them. This CDR3 comprises 13 residues. CDR1 is MGHRA, CDR2 YSYEKL, per germline. CDR3 sequence (DNA): TGCGCCAGCAGCCAAGAGTCCTTTTCGGGCTACACCTTC. Its translation: CASSQESFSGYTF.

This clonotype is labeled medium-sized. V is TRBV7-9 and J is TRBJ2-2; D remains unclear. The germline gives CDR1 SEHNR, CDR2 FQNEAQ (reference sequence). The CDR3 sequence is 11 residues long. The ends were cut back, 7 bases at V and 2 bases at J, with 2 bases in the middle. CDR3 region: CASTNTGELFF. CDR3 DNA: TGTGCCAGCACCAACACCGGGGAGCTGTTTTTT.

A remark on this clonotype: Since a much larger clone is just one base distant, this may be a read error. This rearrangement joins TRBV5-1 to TRBJ2-1; D remains unclear. The V gene lost 2 bases and the J gene lost 8 bases, with 11 bases spanning the gap. CDR3 length: 13 amino acids. The V gene's germline CDR1 is SGHRS and CDR2 YFSETQ. For the CDR3, the DNA is TGCGCCAGCAGCTTAGACCCGCTGGATGAGCAGTTCTTC. Encoded protein: CASSLDPLDEQFF.

This clonotype was seen many times. This chain joins TRBV7-6 and TRBJ2-3; 7 bases fit TRBD2. With V trimmed by 4 bases and J by 2 bases, 9 bases remained unmatched. The CDR3 contains 16 residues. The V gene's germline CDR1 is SGHVS and CDR2 FNYEAQ. In DNA, the CDR3 is TGTGCCAGCAGCTCCAATGCGGGGACTACCACAGATACGCAGTATTTT. Its protein is CASSSNAGTTTDTQYF.